The T cell receptor beta chain under discussion was sequenced for a study of regulatory and conventional T cells in RAG deficiency. TCRdb's copy holds only in-frame clones and misses some; the assay was immunoSEQ multiplex PCR. The profile shows about 30,000 clones, roughly 95% of them singletons. Germline CDR1 is SGHRS and CDR2 is YFSETQ. CDR3 length: 14 residues. With 3 bases clipped from V and 5 bases from J, the junction kept 5 bases outside the gene matches. Conventional CD4+ T cells were sorted from blood as CD25-low CD127-high cells. These data were likewise used in another study, on regulatory T cells. That work states: Primers: 52 TRBV forward and 13 TRBJ reverse.

The sequenced sample consisted of CD25- CD4+ T cells sorted from blood. This chain uses TRBV5-1 with TRBJ2-7, with 10 bases matching TRBD1. This sequence originates from a human donor in good health. CDR3 DNA: TGCGCCAGCAGCTCAAAGACAGGGGGCAACGAGCAGTACTTC. Its protein is CASSSKTGGNEQYF.